This entry is about one TCR beta chain. What it binds is not known. This entry is derived from a study of identical twins. Study-wide points: For cord blood, abundant beta clonotypes had fewer insertions, unlike memory repertoires, which showed none.

A universal primer site was created by template switching, with the cDNA bearing unique molecular identifiers. Each CDR3 protein is one row after TCRdb ran MiXCR on the 5' RACE reads. The sample shows roughly 1,500,000 distinct CDR3 sequences, 32% of them seen only once. The CDR3 runs 14 residues. Germline CDR1 and CDR2: MNHNS and SASEGT. V lost 8 bases, J lost 3 bases, and 4 bases stayed unmatched. Sequencing used cord blood. This sequence originates from a newborn girl in good health. The chain uses TRBV6-1 and TRBJ1-5, with 10 positions matching TRBD1. This CDR3 reads CASRDRGANQPQHF. The CDR3 region has the DNA TGTGCCAGCCGGGACAGGGGCGCCAATCAGCCCCAGCATTTT.